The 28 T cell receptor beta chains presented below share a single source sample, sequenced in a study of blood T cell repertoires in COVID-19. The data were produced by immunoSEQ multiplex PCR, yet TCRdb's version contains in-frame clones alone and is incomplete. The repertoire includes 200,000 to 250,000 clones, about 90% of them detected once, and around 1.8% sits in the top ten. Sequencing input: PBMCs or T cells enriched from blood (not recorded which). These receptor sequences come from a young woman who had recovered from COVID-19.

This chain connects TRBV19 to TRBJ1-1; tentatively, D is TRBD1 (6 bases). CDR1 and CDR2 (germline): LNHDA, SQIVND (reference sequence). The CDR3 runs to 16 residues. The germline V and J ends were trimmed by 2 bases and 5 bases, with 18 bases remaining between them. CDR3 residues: CASSISPEWGRTEAFF. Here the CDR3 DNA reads TGTGCCAGTAGTATATCCCCAGAATGGGGGCGGACTGAAGCTTTCTTT.

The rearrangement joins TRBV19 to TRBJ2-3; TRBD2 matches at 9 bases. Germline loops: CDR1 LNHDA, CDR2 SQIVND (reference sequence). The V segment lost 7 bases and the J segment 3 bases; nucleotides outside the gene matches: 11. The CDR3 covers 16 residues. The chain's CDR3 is CASKGLAGVKTDTQYF. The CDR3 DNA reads TGTGCCAGTAAGGGACTAGCTGGGGTTAAAACAGATACGCAGTATTTT.

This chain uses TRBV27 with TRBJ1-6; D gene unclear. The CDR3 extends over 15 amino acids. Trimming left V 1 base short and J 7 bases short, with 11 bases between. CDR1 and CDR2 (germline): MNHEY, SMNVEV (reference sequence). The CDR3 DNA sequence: TGTGCCAGCAGTTTATACAAGAACCTCAATTCACCCCTCCACTTT. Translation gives CASSLYKNLNSPLHF.

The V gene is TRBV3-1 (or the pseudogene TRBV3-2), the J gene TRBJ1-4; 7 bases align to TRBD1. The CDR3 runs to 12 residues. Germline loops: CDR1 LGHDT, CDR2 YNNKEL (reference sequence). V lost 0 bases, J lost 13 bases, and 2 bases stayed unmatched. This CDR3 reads CASSQEGQRLFF. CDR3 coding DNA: TGTGCCAGCAGCCAAGAGGGACAGCGACTGTTTTTT.

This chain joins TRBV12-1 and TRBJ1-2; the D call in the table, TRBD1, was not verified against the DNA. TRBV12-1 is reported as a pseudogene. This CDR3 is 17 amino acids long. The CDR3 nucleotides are TGTGCCAGCAGCTTTGCGTGTAATCGGGGACAGGGTGCGAGCTACACCTTC. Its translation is CASSFACNRGQGASYTF.

The CDR3 spells CASSERSSYNSPLHF. The CDR3, as DNA: TGTGCCAGTAGTGAGAGGAGCTCCTATAATTCACCCCTCCACTTT. The genes are TRBV19 and TRBJ1-6, with unresolved D. V was pared by 5 bases and J by 0 bases, with 8 bases between. The CDR3 has 15 amino acids. Germline V lookup: CDR1 LNHDA, CDR2 SQIVND (reference sequence).

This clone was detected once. The CDR3 DNA is TGTGCCAGCAGCCGGGGACAGGGAACCTCCTACGAGCAGTACTTC. Translation gives CASSRGQGTSYEQYF. This chain links TRBV3-1 (or the pseudogene TRBV3-2) with TRBJ2-7, with 9 bases identical to TRBD1. J was trimmed by 0 bases and V by 4 bases; bases with no gene match: 4. The CDR3 sequence is 15 residues long. The germline gives CDR1 LGHDT, CDR2 YNNKEL (reference sequence).

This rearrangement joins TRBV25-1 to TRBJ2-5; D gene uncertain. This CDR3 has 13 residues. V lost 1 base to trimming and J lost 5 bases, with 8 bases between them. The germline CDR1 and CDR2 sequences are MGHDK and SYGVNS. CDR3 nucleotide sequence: TGTGCCAGCAGTGAATCGTTAGCTGAGACCCAGTACTTC. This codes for CASSESLAETQYF.

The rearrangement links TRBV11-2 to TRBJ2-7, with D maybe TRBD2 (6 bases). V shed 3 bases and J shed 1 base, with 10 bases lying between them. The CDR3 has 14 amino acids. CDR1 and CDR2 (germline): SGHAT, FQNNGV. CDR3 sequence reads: CASSFGGTSYEQYF. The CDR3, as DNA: TGTGCCAGCAGCTTCGGGGGAACGTCCTACGAGCAGTACTTC.

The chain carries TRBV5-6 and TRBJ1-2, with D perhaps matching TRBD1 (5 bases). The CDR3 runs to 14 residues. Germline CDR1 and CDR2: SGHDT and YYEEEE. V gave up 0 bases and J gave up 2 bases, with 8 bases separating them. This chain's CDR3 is CASSLVAGNYGYTF. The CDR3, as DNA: TGTGCCAGCAGCTTGGTGGCAGGGAACTATGGCTACACCTTC.

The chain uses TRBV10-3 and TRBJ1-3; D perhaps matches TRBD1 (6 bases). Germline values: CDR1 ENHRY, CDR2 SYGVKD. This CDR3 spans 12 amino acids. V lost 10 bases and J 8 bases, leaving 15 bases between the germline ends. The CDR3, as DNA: TGTGCCAGTTTCCCAGGGGAACACACCATATATTTT. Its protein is CASFPGEHTIYF.

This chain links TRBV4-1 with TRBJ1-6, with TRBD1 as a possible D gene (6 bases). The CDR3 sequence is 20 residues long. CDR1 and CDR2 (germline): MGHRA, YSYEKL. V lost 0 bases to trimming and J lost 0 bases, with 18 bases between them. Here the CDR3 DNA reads TGCGCCAGCAGCCAAGATCCCCCGGGGGGGCTCAGCTCCTATAATTCACCCCTCCACTTT. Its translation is CASSQDPPGGLSSYNSPLHF.

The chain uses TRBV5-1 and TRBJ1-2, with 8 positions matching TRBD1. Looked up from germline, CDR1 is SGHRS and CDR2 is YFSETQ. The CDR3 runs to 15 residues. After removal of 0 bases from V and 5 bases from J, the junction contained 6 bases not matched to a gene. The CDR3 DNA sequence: TGCGCCAGCAGCTTGGACTGGACAGGGACGTATGGCTACACCTTC. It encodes CASSLDWTGTYGYTF.

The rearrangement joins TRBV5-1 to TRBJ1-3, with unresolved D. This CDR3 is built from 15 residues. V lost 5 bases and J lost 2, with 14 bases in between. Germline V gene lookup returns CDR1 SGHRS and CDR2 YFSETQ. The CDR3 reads CASRPDSSAGNTIYF. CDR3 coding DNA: TGCGCCAGCAGGCCCGATTCGTCGGCTGGAAACACCATATATTTT. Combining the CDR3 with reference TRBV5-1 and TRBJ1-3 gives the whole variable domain KAGVTQTPRYLIKTRGQQVTLSCSPISGHRSVSWYQQTPGQGLQFLFEYFSETQRNKGNFPGRFSGRQFSNSRSEMNVSTLELGDSALYLCASRPDSSAGNTIYFGEGSWLTVV.

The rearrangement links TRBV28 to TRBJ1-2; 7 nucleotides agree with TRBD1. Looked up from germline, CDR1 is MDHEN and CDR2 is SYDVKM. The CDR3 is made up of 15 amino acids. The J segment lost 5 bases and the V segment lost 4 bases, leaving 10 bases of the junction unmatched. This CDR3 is CASSSSGGSGYGYTF. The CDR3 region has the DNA TGTGCCAGCAGTTCCTCAGGGGGGTCAGGATATGGCTACACCTTC.

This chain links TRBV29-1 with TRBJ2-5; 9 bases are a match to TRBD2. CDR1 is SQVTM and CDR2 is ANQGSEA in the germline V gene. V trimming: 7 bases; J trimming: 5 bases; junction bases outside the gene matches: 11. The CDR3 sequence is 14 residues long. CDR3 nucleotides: TGCAGCGCGGTGGGCGGGAGGGCCTGGGAGACCCAGTACTTC. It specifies CSAVGGRAWETQYF.

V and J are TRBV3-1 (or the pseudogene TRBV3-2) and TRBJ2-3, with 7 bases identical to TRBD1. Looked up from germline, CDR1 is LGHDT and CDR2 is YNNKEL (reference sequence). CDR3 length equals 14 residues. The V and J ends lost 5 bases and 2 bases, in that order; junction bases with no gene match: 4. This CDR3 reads CASSGTDNTDTQYF. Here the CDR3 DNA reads TGTGCCAGCAGCGGGACAGACAACACAGATACGCAGTATTTT.

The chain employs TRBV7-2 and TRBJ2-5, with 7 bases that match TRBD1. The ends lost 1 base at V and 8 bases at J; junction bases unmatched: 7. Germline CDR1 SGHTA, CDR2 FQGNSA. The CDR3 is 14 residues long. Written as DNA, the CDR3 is TGTGCCAGCAGCTTAGAGGGGGCCCGACTAACCCAGTACTTC. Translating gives CASSLEGARLTQYF.

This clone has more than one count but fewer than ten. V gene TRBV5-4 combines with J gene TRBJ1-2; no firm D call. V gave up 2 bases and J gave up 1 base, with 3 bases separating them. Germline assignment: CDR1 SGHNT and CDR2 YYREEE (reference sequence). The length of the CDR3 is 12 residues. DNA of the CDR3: TGTGCCAGCAGCTTTAATAACTATGGCTACACCTTC. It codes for CASSFNNYGYTF.

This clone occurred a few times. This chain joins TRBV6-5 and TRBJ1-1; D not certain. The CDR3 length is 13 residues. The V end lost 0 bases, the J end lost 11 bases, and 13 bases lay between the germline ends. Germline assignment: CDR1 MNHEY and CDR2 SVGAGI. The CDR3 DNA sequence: TGTGCCAGCAGTTACTCGACCCCGGGTTGGGCTTTCTTT. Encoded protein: CASSYSTPGWAFF.

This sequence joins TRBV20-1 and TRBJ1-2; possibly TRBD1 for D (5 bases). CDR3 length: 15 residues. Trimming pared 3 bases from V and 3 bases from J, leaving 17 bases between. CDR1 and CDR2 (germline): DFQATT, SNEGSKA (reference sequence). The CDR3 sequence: CSASSRARTHYGYTF. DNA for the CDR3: TGCAGTGCTAGTTCCAGGGCTCGAACTCACTATGGCTACACCTTC.

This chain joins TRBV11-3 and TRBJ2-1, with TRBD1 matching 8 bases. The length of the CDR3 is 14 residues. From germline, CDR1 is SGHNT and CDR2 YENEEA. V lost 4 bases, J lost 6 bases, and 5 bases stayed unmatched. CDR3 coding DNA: TGTGCCAGCAGCTCAAGGACAGGGTCCAATGAGCAGTTCTTC. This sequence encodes CASSSRTGSNEQFF.

This CDR3 is CASSPKRGVSRMLNSPLHF. In DNA, the CDR3 is TGTGCCAGCAGCCCAAAGAGAGGCGTCAGTCGCATGTTGAATTCACCCCTCCACTTT. The chain has TRBV5-8 and TRBJ1-6; D remains ambiguous. The V end was cut by 4 bases, the J end by 7 bases, with 27 bases between. The CDR3 is 19 amino acids. The germline gives CDR1 SGHTS, CDR2 YDEGEE. Supplemented by reference TRBV5-8 and TRBJ1-6, the full variable domain reads EAGVTQSPTHLIKTRGQQATLRCSPISGHTSVYWYQQALGLGLQFLLWYDEGEERNRGNFPPRFSGRQFPNYSSELNVNALELEDSALYLCASSPKRGVSRMLNSPLHFGNGTRLTVT.

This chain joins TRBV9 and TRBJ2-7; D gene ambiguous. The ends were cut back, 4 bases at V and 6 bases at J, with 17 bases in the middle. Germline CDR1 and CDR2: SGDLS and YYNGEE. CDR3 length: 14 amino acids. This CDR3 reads CASSPATLPREQYF. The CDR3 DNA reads TGTGCCAGCAGCCCCGCGACTTTGCCCCGCGAGCAGTACTTC.

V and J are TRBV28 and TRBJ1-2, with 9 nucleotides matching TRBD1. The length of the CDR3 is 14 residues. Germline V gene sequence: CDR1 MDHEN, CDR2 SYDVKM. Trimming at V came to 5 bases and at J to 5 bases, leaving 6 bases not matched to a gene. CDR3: CASSPGTGPYGYTF. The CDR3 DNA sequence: TGTGCCAGCAGTCCCGGGACAGGGCCTTATGGCTACACCTTC.

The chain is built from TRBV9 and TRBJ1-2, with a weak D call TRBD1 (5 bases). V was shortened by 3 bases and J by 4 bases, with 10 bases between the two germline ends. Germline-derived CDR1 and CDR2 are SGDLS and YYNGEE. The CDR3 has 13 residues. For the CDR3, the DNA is TGTGCCAGCAGCGATTGGGGGGGCTATGGCTACACCTTC. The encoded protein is CASSDWGGYGYTF.

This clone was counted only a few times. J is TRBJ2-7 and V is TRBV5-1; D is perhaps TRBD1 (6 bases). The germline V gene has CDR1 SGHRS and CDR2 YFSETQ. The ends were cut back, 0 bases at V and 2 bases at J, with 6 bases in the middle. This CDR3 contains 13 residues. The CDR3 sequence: CASSLGGPYEQYF. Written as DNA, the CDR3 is TGCGCCAGCAGCTTGGGGGGGCCCTACGAGCAGTACTTC. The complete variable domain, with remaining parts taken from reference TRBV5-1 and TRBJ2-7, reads KAGVTQTPRYLIKTRGQQVTLSCSPISGHRSVSWYQQTPGQGLQFLFEYFSETQRNKGNFPGRFSGRQFSNSRSEMNVSTLELGDSALYLCASSLGGPYEQYFGPGTRLTVT.

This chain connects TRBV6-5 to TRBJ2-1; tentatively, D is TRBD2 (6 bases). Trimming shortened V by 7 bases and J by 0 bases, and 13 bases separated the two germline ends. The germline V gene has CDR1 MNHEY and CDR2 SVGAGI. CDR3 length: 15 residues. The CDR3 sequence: CASISSGSSYNEQFF. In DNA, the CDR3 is TGTGCCAGCATTAGTAGCGGTAGCTCCTACAATGAGCAGTTCTTC.